A selection of T cell receptor beta chains follows, all from one sample in a study of T cell responses to AZD1222 COVID-19 vaccine. Here immunoSEQ multiplex PCR was the method, and the copy in TCRdb shows in-frame clones only, minus some. Of 100,000 or so clones listed, roughly 84% are singletons. Material: peripheral blood, obtained on day 0 of AZD1222 vaccination. These receptors originate from an adult in good health. Both conserved end residues are part of each CDR3. A D gene is named only where the DNA matches it firmly. Expanded clones get a size class; other rows say once, few or many, or leave the size out.

V: TRBV2; D: TRBD1; size: -; J: TRBJ1-2; CDR3: CASRATGVNYGYTF; DNA: TGTGCCAGCAGGGCGACAGGGGTAAACTATGGCTACACCTTC
V: TRBV7-3; D: TRBD2; size: -; J: TRBJ2-1; CDR3: CASSRTSGSSYNEQFF; DNA: TGTGCCAGCAGCAGGACTAGCGGGAGCTCCTACAATGAGCAGTTCTTC
V: TRBV24-1; D: TRBD2; size: -; J: TRBJ2-3; CDR3: CATSDRTSPSTDTQYF; DNA: TGTGCCACCAGTGACAGGACTAGCCCCAGCACAGATACGCAGTATTTT
V: TRBV28; D: TRBD1; size: -; J: TRBJ1-1; CDR3: CASRWGQGLNTEAFF; DNA: TGTGCCAGCAGATGGGGACAGGGACTGAACACTGAAGCTTTCTTT
V: TRBV5-1; D: -; size: once; J: TRBJ2-3; CDR3: CASSSTQGPDTQYF; DNA: TGCGCCAGCAGTTCAACACAGGGACCAGATACGCAGTATTTT
V: TRBV5-4; D: -; size: -; J: TRBJ1-2; CDR3: CASSPLGQGSFDYTF; DNA: TGTGCCAGCAGCCCGCTTGGGCAGGGAAGTTTTGACTACACCTTC
V: TRBV7-8; D: TRBD1; size: -; J: TRBJ1-1; CDR3: CASSLQGTGNTEAFF; DNA: TGTGCCAGCAGCTTACAAGGGACAGGGAACACTGAAGCTTTCTTT
V: TRBV11-2; D: -; size: -; J: TRBJ2-1; CDR3: CASSLSRVSSYNEQFF; DNA: TGTGCCAGCAGTTTGAGTCGTGTGAGCTCCTACAATGAGCAGTTCTTC
V: TRBV5-4; D: TRBD2; size: -; J: TRBJ2-2; CDR3: CASSNPGRGLAGDGGELFF; DNA: TGTGCCAGCAGCAACCCGGGCAGGGGACTAGCGGGAGATGGCGGGGAGCTGTTTTTT
V: TRBV30; D: -; size: many; J: TRBJ1-6; CDR3: CALLTGDNSPLHF; DNA: TGTGCCTTGCTGACAGGTGATAATTCACCCCTCCACTTT
V: TRBV9; D: -; size: -; J: TRBJ1-2; CDR3: CASSVARRDVGYTF; DNA: TGTGCCAGCAGCGTAGCGAGAAGGGACGTTGGCTACACCTTC
V: TRBV12-3/TRBV12-4; D: -; size: -; J: TRBJ1-5; CDR3: CASSFYRNQPQHF; DNA: TGTGCCAGCAGTTTTTATCGGAATCAGCCCCAGCATTTT
V: TRBV6-5; D: -; size: -; J: TRBJ1-6; CDR3: CASSYDGRESSPLHF; DNA: TGTGCCAGCAGTTACGACGGCAGGGAGAGTTCACCCCTCCACTTT
V: TRBV19; D: TRBD1; size: once; J: TRBJ1-5; CDR3: CASRRQGNQPQHF; DNA: TGTGCCAGTAGACGACAGGGAAATCAGCCCCAGCATTTT
V: TRBV30; D: TRBD2; size: -; J: TRBJ2-5; CDR3: CAWGLAGGQETQYF; DNA: TGTGCCTGGGGACTAGCGGGAGGGCAAGAGACCCAGTACTTC
V: TRBV24-1; D: -; size: -; J: TRBJ2-1; CDR3: CATALGHEQFF; DNA: TGTGCCACCGCACTAGGCCATGAGCAGTTCTTC
V: TRBV28; D: TRBD2; size: -; J: TRBJ2-7; CDR3: CASNGGGLKQYF; DNA: TGTGCCAGCAACGGCGGGGGTCTCAAGCAGTACTTC
V: TRBV11-2; D: -; size: -; J: TRBJ2-4; CDR3: CASSLGGRDRAKNIQYF; DNA: TGTGCCAGCAGCTTAGGGGGCCGGGACCGAGCCAAAAACATTCAGTACTTC
V: TRBV5-8; D: -; size: -; J: TRBJ2-3; CDR3: CASSFSRDTQYF; DNA: TGTGCCAGCAGCTTTTCACGAGATACGCAGTATTTT
V: TRBV12-1; D: -; size: -; J: TRBJ2-7; CDR3: CASSFGGQKQGAYEQYF; DNA: TGTGCCAGCAGCTTTGGCGGGCAAAAACAGGGGGCCTACGAGCAGTACTTC
V: TRBV10-1; D: TRBD2; size: -; J: TRBJ2-5; CDR3: CASRAGTSNLPETQYF; DNA: TGCGCCAGCAGAGCCGGGACTAGTAATCTCCCAGAGACCCAGTACTTC
V: TRBV2; D: -; size: few; J: TRBJ2-3; CDR3: CASSPGLLTGDTQYF; DNA: TGTGCCAGTTCCCCGGGACTCCTCACCGGAGATACGCAGTATTTT
V: TRBV2; D: -; size: -; J: TRBJ2-7; CDR3: CASSEAYEQYF; DNA: TGTGCCAGCAGTGAAGCCTACGAGCAGTACTTC
V: TRBV27; D: -; size: -; J: TRBJ2-7; CDR3: CASSNPRPPYEQYF; DNA: TGTGCCAGCAGCAATCCGAGACCGCCCTACGAGCAGTACTTC
V: TRBV21-1; D: -; size: -; J: TRBJ2-2; CDR3: CASNFLTGNTGELFF; DNA: TGTGCCAGCAACTTTTTGACAGGAAACACCGGGGAGCTGTTTTTT
V: TRBV5-5; D: -; size: -; J: TRBJ1-5; CDR3: CASSLEGFSNQPQHF; DNA: TGTGCCAGCAGCTTGGAAGGTTTCAGCAATCAGCCCCAGCATTTT
V: TRBV7-7; D: TRBD1; size: -; J: TRBJ1-5; CDR3: CASSSSDRLNQPQHF; DNA: TGTGCCAGCAGCTCCTCGGACAGGCTAAATCAGCCCCAGCATTTT
V: TRBV27; D: -; size: -; J: TRBJ1-5; CDR3: CASSLSGDQPQHF; DNA: TGTGCCAGCAGTTTATCCGGAGATCAGCCCCAGCATTTT
V: TRBV29-1; D: -; size: -; J: TRBJ2-3; CDR3: CSVDPTDTQYF; DNA: TGCAGCGTTGATCCCACAGATACGCAGTATTTT
V: TRBV6-1; D: -; size: -; J: TRBJ1-2; CDR3: CASSEARGGAFNYGYTF; DNA: TGTGCCAGCAGTGAAGCCCGGGGGGGGGCCTTTAACTATGGCTACACCTTC
V: TRBV5-6; D: TRBD2; size: -; J: TRBJ2-7; CDR3: CASSLGPTSTYEQYF; DNA: TGTGCCAGCAGCTTGGGTCCGACTAGCACCTACGAGCAGTACTTC
V: TRBV28; D: TRBD2; size: -; J: TRBJ2-7; CDR3: CASGLAGREEQYF; DNA: TGTGCCAGTGGGCTAGCGGGGAGGGAAGAGCAGTACTTC